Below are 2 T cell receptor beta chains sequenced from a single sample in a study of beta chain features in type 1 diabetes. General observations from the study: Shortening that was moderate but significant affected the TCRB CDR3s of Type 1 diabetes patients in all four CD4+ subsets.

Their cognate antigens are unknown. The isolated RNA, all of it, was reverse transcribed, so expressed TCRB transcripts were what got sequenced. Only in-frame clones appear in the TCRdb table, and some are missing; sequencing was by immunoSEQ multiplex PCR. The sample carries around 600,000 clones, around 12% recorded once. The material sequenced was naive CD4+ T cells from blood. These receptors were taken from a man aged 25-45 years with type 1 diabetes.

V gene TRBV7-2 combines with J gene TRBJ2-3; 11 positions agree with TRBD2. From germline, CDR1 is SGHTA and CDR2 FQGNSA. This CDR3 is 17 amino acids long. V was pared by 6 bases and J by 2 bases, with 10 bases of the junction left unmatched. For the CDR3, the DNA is TGTGCCAGCAGACTAGATTCTAGCGGGGGGTACACAGATACGCAGTATTTT. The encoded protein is CASRLDSSGGYTDTQYF.

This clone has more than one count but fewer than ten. CDR3 in DNA: TGCGCCAGCAGCCGTCCCCCGGAAGAGACCCAGTACTTC. Amino acids: CASSRPPEETQYF. The chain links TRBV5-1 to TRBJ2-5, with unresolved D. Germline V gene sequence: CDR1 SGHRS, CDR2 YFSETQ. This CDR3 region has 13 residues. V gave up 4 bases and J gave up 3 bases, with 10 bases separating them.